The 6 T cell receptor beta chains listed next were all sequenced from one sample in a study of early T cells in non-severe SARS-CoV-2 infection. In TCRdb, the 5' RACE reads were re-called with MiXCR into one record per CDR3 protein. In the table there are 50,000 to 75,000 distinct CDR3 sequences, about 11% of which are singletons. The specimen comprised whole blood, sampled at baseline. These receptors were collected from an adult who was a healthcare worker with PCR-confirmed SARS-CoV-2 infection or an uninfected control (not recorded which). The donor label of this sample is uncertain.

As for this clonotype: Germline and junction disagree at one end, which may indicate a read error. J is TRBJ2-2 and V is TRBV2; TRBD2 agrees at 8 bases. CDR3 length: 17 amino acids. Germline assignment: CDR1 SNHLY and CDR2 FYNNEI. The CDR3 region has the DNA TGTGCCAGCGGTGAATTTACGCGGGGGGCCAGAACCGGGGAGCTGTTTTTT. This translates into CASGEFTRGARTGELFF.

The chain links TRBV7-8 to TRBJ1-3; 8 bases line up with TRBD1. This CDR3 region has 15 residues. J was trimmed by 6 bases and V by 2 bases; bases with no gene match: 6. The germline V gene has CDR1 SGHVS and CDR2 FQNEAQ. This CDR3 is CASSLTNRGVNTIYF. Here the CDR3 DNA reads TGTGCCAGCAGCTTAACGAACAGGGGGGTAAACACCATATATTTT. The complete variable domain, with remaining parts taken from reference TRBV7-8 and TRBJ1-3, reads GAGVSQSPRYKVAKRGQDVALRCDPISGHVSLFWYQQALGQGPEFLTYFQNEAQLDKSGLPSDRFFAERPEGSVSTLKIQRTQQEDSAVYLCASSLTNRGVNTIYFGEGSWLTVV.

J is TRBJ2-5 and V is TRBV7-2, with D perhaps TRBD2 (5 bases). Trimming took 5 bases from V and 5 from J, leaving 15 bases between them. The CDR3 length is 14 residues. The V gene's germline CDR1 is SGHTA and CDR2 FQGNSA. The CDR3 nucleotides read TGTGCCAGCAGCCCCGGACGGAGAGGGGAGACCCAGTACTTC. It codes for CASSPGRRGETQYF.

As for this clonotype: One end of the junction fails to match germline, which may point to a read error. The chain recombines TRBV5-5 with TRBJ1-2; 10 nucleotides line up with TRBD1. The CDR3 loop spans 14 amino acids. The germline CDR1 and CDR2 sequences are SGHKS and YYEKEE (reference sequence). CDR3 DNA sequence: TGTGCCGGCAGCTTCAGACAGGGGGCAAATGGCTACACCTTC. Translating gives CAGSFRQGANGYTF.

This clonotype was detected ten times or more. CDR3 coding DNA: TGTGCCAGCAGCTTACGGTACGGCCTGTCGGGGGCCAACGTCCTGACTTTC. As protein: CASSLRYGLSGANVLTF. The chain uses TRBV13 and TRBJ2-6; D uncertain. V was cut by 2 bases and J by 4 bases, with 15 bases left in between. Germline-derived CDR1 and CDR2 are PRHDT and FYEKMQ (reference sequence). This CDR3 spans 17 amino acids.

The CDR3 DNA reads TGTGCCAGCAGTCCGGGACTAGCGGAACCCCAGCAAGAGACCCAGTACTTC. It specifies CASSPGLAEPQQETQYF. This rearrangement joins TRBV12-3 or TRBV12-4 to TRBJ2-5; TRBD2 aligns across 11 bases. The junction had 10 bases not matched to a gene; V was cut back by 5 bases and J by 2 bases. This CDR3 contains 17 residues.